The TCR beta chain described here comes from a study of OX40 agonist ivuxolimab in advanced cancers. Findings and limits, study-wide: At 0.1 to 3.0 mg/kg, clonal expansion of CD4+ and CD8+ blood T cells had occurred by week 6.

TCRdb's copy holds only in-frame clones and misses some; the assay was immunoSEQ multiplex PCR. There are over 65,000 clones in the sample; about 93% occur only once, and around 0.3% lies in the top ten. This clone was seen a single time. Antigen: not known. Germline V gene sequence: CDR1 SGHTA, CDR2 FQGNSA. This CDR3 spans 16 amino acids. Trimming cost V 4 bases and J 4 bases; bases outside gene matches: 12. The sample consisted of CD4+ or CD8+ T cells sorted from blood, taken in a trial of the OX40 agonist ivuxolimab. The chain recombines TRBV7-2 with TRBJ1-2; 7 nucleotides match TRBD1. The clonotype originates from an adult with an advanced solid tumor such as melanoma, head and neck, liver or kidney cancer. The CDR3 DNA reads TGTGCCAGCAGCTCACGATTCGACAGGGTTACCTATGGCTACACCTTC. This encodes CASSSRFDRVTYGYTF.